The next 27 T cell receptor beta chains were all read from a single sample in a study of T cell responses to AZD1222 COVID-19 vaccine. Repertoires were generated with immunoSEQ multiplex PCR, while TCRdb's copy carries only in-frame clones and drops some. The sample carries some 130,000 clones, roughly 90% recorded once. The input for sequencing was peripheral blood, taken on day 0 of AZD1222 vaccination. The receptors come from an adult in good health.

In nucleotides, the CDR3 is TGTGCCAGCAGTTTGGAAGCGGGAGCCAGGGGCGAGCAGTACTTC. It codes for CASSLEAGARGEQYF. This chain uses TRBV27 with TRBJ2-7, with 8 bases that match TRBD2. This CDR3 spans 15 amino acids. Losses at the gene ends were 3 bases for V and 6 bases for J; bases not matched to a gene: 10. Germline loops: CDR1 MNHEY, CDR2 SMNVEV (reference sequence).

This chain joins TRBV6-5 and TRBJ1-2; 7 bases are shared with TRBD1. The CDR3 spans 13 residues. CDR1 and CDR2 (germline): MNHEY, SVGAGI. V lost 2 bases to trimming and J lost 12 bases; unmatched junction nucleotides: 9. CDR3 bases: TGTGCCAGCAGTTACAGACAGGGACTATCTAACACCTTC. Protein product: CASSYRQGLSNTF.

This rearrangement joins TRBV27 to TRBJ2-5; TRBD1 aligns across 8 bases. V gave up 5 bases and J gave up 5 bases; unmatched junction bases: 13. This CDR3 is 16 amino acids long. In germline, CDR1 is MNHEY, CDR2 SMNVEV (reference sequence). The CDR3 sequence is CASSRTGFGGMETQYF. In DNA, the CDR3 is TGTGCCAGCAGTAGGACAGGGTTTGGAGGAATGGAGACCCAGTACTTC.

The genes are TRBV7-9 and TRBJ2-4; D unclear. The CDR3 is 14 amino acids. In germline, CDR1 is SEHNR, CDR2 FQNEAQ (reference sequence). V was pared by 5 bases and J by 3 bases, with 11 bases between. CDR3 sequence: CASSGSRVKNIQYF. In DNA form, the CDR3 reads TGTGCCAGCAGCGGTTCCCGGGTCAAAAACATTCAGTACTTC. Using reference TRBV7-9 and TRBJ2-4 for the parts outside the CDR3, the full variable domain is DTGVSQNPRHKITKRGQNVTFRCDPISEHNRLYWYRQTLGQGPEFLTYFQNEAQLEKSRLLSDRFSAERPKGSFSTLEIQRTEQGDSAMYLCASSGSRVKNIQYFGAGTRLSVL.

CDR3 nucleotide sequence: TGTGCCAGTAGTTTCAGGCCCGGGGAAAAACTGTTTTTT. It encodes CASSFRPGEKLFF. The chain couples TRBV19 to TRBJ1-4; D not resolved. Germline-derived CDR1 and CDR2 are LNHDA and SQIVND (reference sequence). Trimming shortened V by 5 bases and J by 8 bases, and 12 bases separated the two germline ends. This CDR3 is built from 13 residues.

The V and J genes are TRBV14 and TRBJ2-2; D is unresolved. CDR1 is SGHDN and CDR2 is FVKESK in the germline V gene. V lost 1 base, J lost 7 bases, and 10 bases lay in between. CDR3 size: 14 residues. The CDR3 region is CASSQVLLGGELFF. CDR3 nucleotide sequence: TGTGCCAGCAGCCAAGTGCTACTCGGCGGGGAGCTGTTTTTT. The entire variable domain, with the rest obtained from reference TRBV14 and TRBJ2-2, is as follows: EAGVTQFPSHSVIEKGQTVTLRCDPISGHDNLYWYRRVMGKEIKFLLHFVKESKQDESGMPNNRFLAERTGGTYSTLKVQPAELEDSGVYFCASSQVLLGGELFFGEGSRLTVL.

This chain connects TRBV19 to TRBJ2-7, with 8 bases aligning to TRBD1. Germline V CDR1 and CDR2: LNHDA, SQIVND (reference sequence). This CDR3 has 14 residues. The trim removed 7 bases at V and 1 base at J, leaving 6 bases unmatched. As DNA, the CDR3 is TGTGCCAGTAACCCCCGACAGGGGTCCTACGAGCAGTACTTC. It is translated as CASNPRQGSYEQYF.

This sequence joins TRBV2 and TRBJ2-2; D unresolved. CDR1 is SNHLY, CDR2 FYNNEI, per germline. V lost 2 bases and J lost 4, with 8 bases in between. The CDR3 runs to 14 residues. DNA for the CDR3: TGTGCCAGCAGTGAAAGGGTAGGCACCGGGGAGCTGTTTTTT. Translated, it gives CASSERVGTGELFF.

This clone came up a few times. This rearrangement joins TRBV5-6 to TRBJ2-6, with no clear D. The germline V gene has CDR1 SGHDT and CDR2 YYEEEE. The V gene lost 4 bases and the J gene lost 1 base, with 9 bases spanning the gap. This CDR3 comprises 15 residues. CDR3 protein: CASSHLNSGANVLTF. The CDR3 coding sequence is TGTGCCAGCAGCCATTTGAATTCTGGGGCCAACGTCCTGACTTTC.

The CDR3 sequence is CASSDSDRVYHNEQFF. DNA of the CDR3: TGTGCCAGCAGTGACTCCGACAGGGTCTACCACAATGAGCAGTTCTTC. The V call is TRBV6-4, the J call TRBJ2-1, with 7 bases identical to TRBD1. Germline-derived CDR1 and CDR2 are MRHNA and SNTAGT. The CDR3 is 16 amino acids. V gave up 0 bases and J gave up 5 bases; unmatched junction bases: 7.

The gene calls are TRBV6-2 or TRBV6-3 and TRBJ2-7; a possible D gene is TRBD2 (6 bases). CDR3 length: 15 residues. Per the germline V gene, CDR1 is MNHEY and CDR2 is SVGEGT. Trimming left V 2 bases short and J 7 bases short, with 18 bases between. The CDR3 DNA reads TGTGCCAGCAGTTACCCGACTAGTACCGATCGGGAGCAGTACTTC. Protein product: CASSYPTSTDREQYF.

This clone was detected once. The gene calls are TRBV7-2 and TRBJ2-3; D uncertain. V shed 1 base and J shed 1 base, with 3 bases lying between them. Per germline, CDR1 SGHTA and CDR2 FQGNSA. The CDR3 sequence is 13 residues long. CDR3 sequence: CASSLDRTDTQYF. The CDR3 DNA follows: TGTGCCAGCAGCTTAGACCGCACAGATACGCAGTATTTT.

The chain is built from TRBV7-2 and TRBJ2-1, with 13 positions matching TRBD2. The V and J ends lost 4 bases and 12 bases, in that order; junction bases with no gene match: 12. CDR1 and CDR2 (germline): SGHTA, FQGNSA. This CDR3 region has 16 residues. This chain's CDR3 is CASSSYGLAGVAVQFF. Written as DNA, the CDR3 is TGTGCCAGCAGCTCTTATGGACTAGCGGGAGTTGCCGTGCAGTTCTTC.

V gene TRBV24-1 combines with J gene TRBJ2-5; TRBD2 agrees at 10 bases. V shed 4 bases, J shed 5 bases, and the junction held 12 bases outside the gene matches. The CDR3 consists of 17 residues. Germline CDR1 reads KGHDR; CDR2 reads SFDVKD. CDR3 nucleotide sequence: TGTGCCACCAGTGACGGCACCGCTAGCGGGAGTGTGGAGACCCAGTACTTC. This sequence encodes CATSDGTASGSVETQYF.

The sample holds a few counts of this clone. The chain couples TRBV7-3 to TRBJ2-6; tentatively, D is TRBD1 (5 bases). CDR3 size: 15 residues. CDR1 and CDR2 (germline): SGHTA, FQGTGA. V was cut by 2 bases and J by 2 bases, with 7 bases left in between. Here the CDR3 reads CASSLLGAGANVLTF. CDR3 sequence (DNA): TGTGCCAGCAGCTTATTAGGGGCTGGGGCCAACGTCCTGACTTTC.

This chain links TRBV27 with TRBJ1-5; perhaps TRBD1 as D (6 bases). This CDR3 region has 12 residues. The germline gives CDR1 MNHEY, CDR2 SMNVEV (reference sequence). V was pared by 1 base and J by 10 bases, with 8 bases between. The CDR3 DNA follows: TGTGCCAGCAGTTTATGGGGGGGCCCCCAGCATTTT. It translates to CASSLWGGPQHF.

This chain joins TRBV21-1 and TRBJ2-2; TRBD2 is the table's D call and was not checked against the DNA. TRBV21-1 is marked as a pseudogene. The CDR3 spans 15 residues. In nucleotides, the CDR3 is TGTGCCAGCGGTACGGGGGAGACGAACACCGGGGAGCTGTTTTTT. Residues: CASGTGETNTGELFF.

The rearrangement uses TRBV7-9 and TRBJ1-5; D ambiguous. Trimming removed 1 base from V and 13 bases from J, with 17 bases in between. The germline V gene has CDR1 SEHNR and CDR2 FQNEAQ (reference sequence). This CDR3 comprises 14 residues. The CDR3 DNA reads TGTGCCAGCAGCTTAGTAGCAAGCTCTCTAGTTCAGCATTTT. Its translation: CASSLVASSLVQHF.

J is TRBJ1-4 and V is TRBV27; 7 nucleotides align to TRBD1. After removal of 6 bases from V and 8 bases from J, the junction contained 9 bases not matched to a gene. The germline V gene has CDR1 MNHEY and CDR2 SMNVEV (reference sequence). The CDR3 has 14 amino acids. The CDR3 DNA follows: TGTGCCAGCAGGACGACAGGGTTTCACGAAAAACTGTTTTTT. Residues: CASRTTGFHEKLFF.

The chain has TRBV12-3 or TRBV12-4 and TRBJ2-5, with D possibly TRBD1 on 6 matching bases. The CDR3 has 13 residues. V shed 6 bases and J shed 0 bases, with 8 bases lying between them. The CDR3 is CASRGQYQETQYF. The CDR3 nucleotides read TGTGCCAGCAGGGGACAATACCAAGAGACCCAGTACTTC.

Only a few counts were recorded for this clone. J is TRBJ2-3 and V is TRBV28; TRBD2 aligns across 11 bases. The CDR3 is 15 amino acids. The J segment lost 2 bases and the V segment lost 6 bases, leaving 4 bases of the junction unmatched. The V gene's germline CDR1 is MDHEN and CDR2 SYDVKM. The CDR3 nucleotides are TGTGCCAGCAGAGGGACTAGCGGTTCCACAGATACGCAGTATTTT. The encoded protein is CASRGTSGSTDTQYF.

This clone appeared once. The chain carries TRBV5-1 and TRBJ2-2; a possible D gene is TRBD1 (5 bases). The CDR3 consists of 18 residues. The germline V gene encodes CDR1 SGHRS and CDR2 YFSETQ. Deletions cut 3 bases from V and 0 bases from J, with 18 bases between. The CDR3 coding sequence is TGCGCCAGCAGCTCCTACAGGACGGCGCCTACGAACACCGGGGAGCTGTTTTTT. Translation: CASSSYRTAPTNTGELFF. The variable domain in full, completed from reference TRBV5-1 and TRBJ2-2, reads KAGVTQTPRYLIKTRGQQVTLSCSPISGHRSVSWYQQTPGQGLQFLFEYFSETQRNKGNFPGRFSGRQFSNSRSEMNVSTLELGDSALYLCASSSYRTAPTNTGELFFGEGSRLTVL.

The V gene is TRBV11-3, the J gene TRBJ2-1; D may correspond to TRBD1 or TRBD2 (5 bases each). Germline assignment: CDR1 SGHNT and CDR2 YENEEA. The CDR3 is made up of 15 amino acids. Trimming stripped 6 bases from V and 6 bases from J, with 18 bases between. In nucleotides, the CDR3 is TGTGCCAGCAGTTTGTCCGGGACGGTTCCCAATGAGCAGTTCTTC. It codes for CASSLSGTVPNEQFF.

The V gene is TRBV11-2, the J gene TRBJ2-7, with 9 bases fitting TRBD1. J gave up 4 bases and V 4 bases, and 5 bases lay outside the gene matches. The CDR3 length is 14 residues. Germline values: CDR1 SGHAT, CDR2 FQNNGV. This CDR3 reads CASSWGQGNYEQYF. CDR3 bases: TGTGCCAGCAGCTGGGGACAGGGTAATTACGAGCAGTACTTC.

This sequence joins TRBV9 and TRBJ2-2, with 12 bases identical to TRBD1. Unmatched junction bases numbered 8, after V lost 4 bases and J lost 7 bases. Germline values: CDR1 SGDLS, CDR2 YYNGEE. CDR3 length: 16 residues. Here the CDR3 DNA reads TGTGCCAGCAGCCATCCCGGGACAGGGGGCGGCGGGGAGCTGTTTTTT. It codes for CASSHPGTGGGGELFF.

The CDR3 loop reads CASSPTWGGGYGYTF. DNA for the CDR3: TGTGCCAGCAGTCCGACTTGGGGGGGCGGCTATGGCTACACCTTC. The rearrangement joins TRBV27 to TRBJ1-2, with TRBD1 as a possible D gene (6 bases). The CDR3 totals 15 residues. V shed 5 bases and J shed 4 bases, with 17 bases lying between them. CDR1 MNHEY and CDR2 SMNVEV come from the germline V gene (reference sequence).

This clone has just one count. The chain carries TRBV6-5 and TRBJ1-2; TRBD1 agrees at 9 bases. Germline CDR1 is MNHEY and CDR2 is SVGAGI. This CDR3 comprises 15 residues. Trimming at V came to 7 bases and at J to 5 bases, leaving 11 bases not matched to a gene. CDR3 protein: CASTTLRTGVYGYTF. The CDR3 DNA is TGTGCCAGCACCACGCTACGGACAGGGGTTTATGGCTACACCTTC.